A selection of T cell receptor beta chains follows, all from one sample in a study of cytomegalovirus exposure and HLA in healthy donors. Profiled with immunoSEQ multiplex PCR; TCRdb holds only in-frame clones, not every one. The repertoire holds under 50,000 clones, with approximately 93% as singletons. The sequenced sample was PBMCs. These TCRs come from a woman aged 18-35 years in good health and CMV-seropositive. Each CDR3 is given with its conserved first and last residue. The D gene is left open where the match is weak. Clone sizes are given selectively: once, few, many, or a class where the clone is expanded.

>NA|TRBJ1-1|TRBV6-5|NA
CASSPWAWEQTEAFF
TGTGCCAGCAGTCCCTGGGCCTGGGAGCAGACTGAAGCTTTCTTT
>NA|TRBJ1-2|TRBV7-8|NA
CASSLERIGGYYGYTF
TGTGCCAGCAGCTTAGAACGGATAGGGGGATACTATGGCTACACCTTC
>NA|TRBJ1-1|TRBV6-5|TRBD1
CASSWGDRVRTEAFF
TGTGCCAGCAGTTGGGGGGACAGGGTAAGGACTGAAGCTTTCTTT
>NA|TRBJ2-3|TRBV7-3|TRBD2
CASSLKAGVIDTQYF
TGTGCCAGCAGCTTAAAAGCGGGAGTGATAGATACGCAGTATTTT
>NA|TRBJ2-3|TRBV11-3|NA
CASSDAGSTDTQYF
TGTGCCAGCAGCGACGCGGGTAGCACAGATACGCAGTATTTT
>NA|TRBJ1-2|TRBV7-2|NA
CASSLSRVLINGNGYTF
TGTGCCAGCAGCTTAAGCAGGGTCTTGATTAATGGGAATGGCTACACCTTC
>once|TRBJ2-1|TRBV5-1|NA
CASSVGTNNYNEQFF
TGCGCCAGCAGCGTCGGGACAAACAATTACAATGAGCAGTTCTTC
>NA|TRBJ1-2|TRBV5-3|TRBD1
CARSLGDRSRNGYTF
TGTGCCAGAAGCTTGGGGGACAGGTCGAGAAATGGCTACACCTTC
>NA|TRBJ2-5|TRBV11-2|NA
CASSLDGAPRVIRETQYF
TGTGCCAGCAGCTTAGATGGGGCCCCCAGGGTTATTAGAGAGACCCAGTACTTC
>NA|TRBJ2-7|TRBV11-2|NA
CASSLDTYEQYF
TGTGCCAGCAGCTTAGACACCTACGAGCAGTACTTC
>once|TRBJ1-3|TRBV9|NA
CASSASGNTIYF
TGTGCCAGCAGCGCGTCTGGAAACACCATATATTTT
>NA|TRBJ2-4|TRBV11-2|TRBD2
CASSNLAGGPGGAKNIQYF
TGTGCCAGCAGCAATCTAGCGGGAGGGCCCGGGGGCGCAAAAAACATTCAGTACTTC
>NA|TRBJ2-2|TRBV18|TRBD1
CASSPDRVRTGELFF
TGTGCCAGCTCACCCGACAGGGTGCGCACCGGGGAGCTGTTTTTT
>NA|TRBJ2-7|TRBV28|TRBD1
CASKGQVPYEQYF
TGTGCCAGCAAAGGACAGGTCCCCTACGAGCAGTACTTC
>NA|TRBJ1-3|TRBV28|NA
CASSFRDISGNTIYF
TGTGCCAGCAGTTTCCGGGACATCTCTGGAAACACCATATATTTT
>NA|TRBJ2-3|TRBV5-1|TRBD2
CASSLGLAGGEVWRTDTQYF
TGCGCCAGCAGCTTGGGACTAGCGGGAGGCGAGGTATGGCGCACAGATACGCAGTATTTT
>once|TRBJ1-5|TRBV6-7|NA
CASSYVFRPNQPQHF
TGTGCCAGCAGTTACGTTTTCAGGCCCAATCAGCCCCAGCATTTT
>NA|TRBJ1-2|TRBV7-2|TRBD1
CASSSARQGAVEGYTF
TGTGCCAGCAGCTCAGCACGACAGGGGGCGGTGGAAGGCTACACCTTC
>NA|TRBJ2-3|TRBV7-9|TRBD1
CASSPRQGKGTDTQYF
TGTGCCAGCAGCCCCCGACAGGGGAAAGGCACAGATACGCAGTATTTT
>NA|TRBJ1-1|TRBV7-2|TRBD1
CASSLGGGRGRHTEAFF
TGTGCCAGCAGCTTAGGGGGAGGTAGGGGGCGTCACACTGAAGCTTTCTTT
>NA|TRBJ2-2|TRBV28|TRBD2
CASREDGRAGVSGELFF
TGTGCCAGCAGGGAGGACGGGAGAGCGGGAGTATCCGGGGAGCTGTTTTTT
>NA|TRBJ2-7|TRBV28|TRBD1
CASSPLGTGGHEQYF
TGTGCCAGCAGTCCACTAGGGACAGGGGGACACGAGCAGTACTTC
>NA|TRBJ2-7|TRBV10-2|TRBD1
CASRRTGDGTYEQYF
TGCGCCAGCCGTCGGACAGGGGATGGTACCTACGAGCAGTACTTC
>NA|TRBJ1-1|TRBV18|TRBD1
CASSRTRDSWGTEAFF
TGTGCCAGCTCACGGACGCGGGACAGTTGGGGCACTGAAGCTTTCTTT
>NA|TRBJ2-7|TRBV28|TRBD1
CASTGTGNYEQYF
TGTGCCAGCACCGGGACAGGCAACTACGAGCAGTACTTC
>NA|TRBJ2-3|TRBV13|NA
CASSLRQGNTDTQYF
TGTGCCAGCAGCTTGAGGCAGGGGAACACAGATACGCAGTATTTT
>NA|TRBJ2-2|TRBV7-2|TRBD2
CASSLGVSGSTGELFF
TGTGCCAGCAGCTTAGGTGTTAGCGGGAGTACCGGGGAGCTGTTTTTT
>NA|TRBJ2-1|TRBV7-9|TRBD2
CASSLPTGGGGPGGNEQFF
TGTGCCAGCAGCTTACCAACCGGCGGGGGTGGCCCTGGAGGCAATGAGCAGTTCTTC
>NA|TRBJ1-6|TRBV9|NA
CASSVESNSPLHF
TGTGCCAGCAGCGTAGAAAGCAATTCACCCCTCCACTTT
>NA|TRBJ2-1|TRBV9|NA
CASGGGSGYNEQFF
TGTGCCAGCGGGGGCGGGAGTGGATACAATGAGCAGTTCTTC
>once|TRBJ1-1|TRBV2|NA
CASRREGGVDTEAFF
TGTGCCAGCAGGAGGGAGGGGGGTGTGGACACTGAAGCTTTCTTT
>NA|TRBJ2-7|TRBV9|NA
CASSDDSYEQYF
TGTGCCAGCAGCGACGACAGCTACGAGCAGTACTTC
>NA|TRBJ2-1|TRBV11-2|NA
CASSSRPTGNEQFF
TGTGCCAGCAGCTCACGACCGACTGGCAATGAGCAGTTCTTC
>NA|TRBJ1-2|TRBV7-9|NA
CASSKTGLDGYTF
TGTGCCAGCAGCAAAACAGGGCTTGATGGCTACACCTTC
>NA|TRBJ2-7|TRBV12-5|TRBD1
CASGWTGYYEQYF
TGTGCTAGTGGCTGGACAGGGTATTACGAGCAGTACTTC
>NA|TRBJ2-5|TRBV11-3|NA
CASSLYEAQETQYF
TGTGCCAGCAGCTTATACGAGGCCCAAGAGACCCAGTACTTC
>NA|TRBJ2-3|TRBV27|NA
CASSARDTQYF
TGTGCCAGCAGTGCGAGGGATACGCAGTATTTT
>NA|TRBJ1-2|TRBV5-4|NA
CASSAQNKANYGYTF
TGTGCCAGCAGCGCACAGAATAAAGCTAACTATGGCTACACCTTC
>NA|TRBJ2-3|TRBV11-2|NA
CASSLDGAGGTDTQYF
TGTGCCAGCAGCTTAGATGGGGCAGGGGGCACAGATACGCAGTATTTT
>NA|TRBJ1-2|TRBV19|NA
CASTIIGGYNYGYTF
TGTGCCAGTACCATAATCGGGGGGTATAACTATGGCTACACCTTC
>NA|TRBJ2-1|TRBV5-6|TRBD2
CASSLVSSGFYNEQFF
TGTGCCAGCAGCTTGGTGTCTAGCGGGTTCTACAATGAGCAGTTCTTC
>NA|TRBJ2-6|TRBV5-6|TRBD2
CASSPPGGDQGANVLTF
TGTGCCAGCAGCCCCCCGGGGGGGGACCAAGGGGCCAACGTCCTGACTTTC
>NA|TRBJ2-3|TRBV7-2|NA
CASSFKAGPTDTQYF
TGTGCCAGCAGCTTTAAGGCAGGGCCCACAGATACGCAGTATTTT
>large|TRBJ1-1|TRBV7-3|TRBD1
CASSLDRVDPEAFF
TGTGCCAGCAGCTTAGACAGGGTGGATCCTGAAGCTTTCTTT
>NA|TRBJ1-5|TRBV19|TRBD1
CASSRTGVRKAIQPQHF
TGTGCCAGTAGTAGGACAGGGGTACGGAAGGCAATTCAGCCCCAGCATTTT
>NA|TRBJ2-7|TRBV6-5|TRBD2
CASSPSGATYEQYF
TGTGCCAGCAGTCCTAGCGGGGCGACCTACGAGCAGTACTTC
>NA|TRBJ1-4|TRBV2|NA
CASGQENEKLFF
TGTGCCAGCGGCCAGGAAAATGAAAAACTGTTTTTT
>NA|TRBJ2-2|TRBV7-9|TRBD2
CASRAAGGVPGELFF
TGTGCCAGCAGAGCGGCGGGAGGGGTACCGGGGGAGCTGTTTTTT
>NA|TRBJ2-1|TRBV5-1|TRBD2
CASSLFPSGSSYNEQFF
TGCGCCAGCAGCTTGTTTCCTAGCGGGAGCTCCTACAATGAGCAGTTCTTC
>NA|TRBJ2-7|TRBV5-1|TRBD1
CASSLAGQGSSYEQYF
TGCGCCAGCAGCTTGGCCGGACAGGGGTCCTCCTACGAGCAGTACTTC
>NA|TRBJ2-2|TRBV19|NA
CASSMATGELFF
TGTGCCAGTAGTATGGCCACCGGGGAGCTGTTTTTT
>once|TRBJ2-7|TRBV6-1|TRBD2
CASSEPSGTYYEQYF
TGTGCCAGCAGTGAACCTAGCGGGACTTACTACGAGCAGTACTTC
>NA|TRBJ2-7|TRBV7-2|NA
CASSLVVGGASSYEQYF
TGTGCCAGCAGCTTAGTTGTTGGCGGAGCGAGCTCCTACGAGCAGTACTTC
>NA|TRBJ1-1|TRBV9|NA
CASSPSVAVSAFF
TGTGCCAGCAGCCCCAGCGTCGCCGTCTCGGCTTTCTTT
>NA|TRBJ2-5|TRBV5-1|NA
CASSPGGTQYF
TGCGCCAGCAGCCCCGGGGGGACCCAGTACTTC
>NA|TRBJ2-1|TRBV10-2|NA
CASTPTDRPYNEQFF
TGCGCCAGCACGCCGACGGACAGACCATACAATGAGCAGTTCTTC
>NA|TRBJ1-1|TRBV27|NA
CASSPNGQSLFAEAFF
TGTGCCAGCAGTCCTAATGGGCAGTCTCTGTTCGCTGAAGCTTTCTTT